The 10 T cell receptor beta chains in this list originate from one sample, sequenced in a study of cytomegalovirus exposure and HLA in healthy donors (dated by TCRdb to 2016 to 2017). The library was built by means of the immunoSEQ multiplex PCR assay. For the multiplex PCR, a mixture combining 60 forward primers for TCR Vbeta segments and 13 reverse primers for TCR Jbeta segments was used. TCRdb obtained this table from immuneACCESS and retained in-frame rearrangements with V and J assigned. These tables miss some clones; where compared with another copy, unresolved V genes account for less than half of the shortfall, and the remainder is unexplained. This sample is represented by roughly 180,000 clones; less than 85% of them were singletons. Around 4.9% of the sample is held by the ten biggest clonotypes. Material: PBMCs. The receptor source for this set is a man aged 18-30 years in good health and CMV-seronegative.

This rearrangement joins TRBV9 to TRBJ2-7, with TRBD2 identical over 10 bases. The CDR3 consists of 17 residues. From germline, CDR1 is SGDLS and CDR2 YYNGEE. V shed 0 bases, J shed 0 bases, and the junction held 6 bases outside the gene matches. CDR3 bases: TGTGCCAGCAGCGTAGGTCTAGCGGGAGTGTCCTCCTACGAGCAGTACTTC. It translates to CASSVGLAGVSSYEQYF.

The chain uses TRBV9 and TRBJ1-4; D call uncertain. The CDR3 loop spans 14 amino acids. Germline CDR1 SGDLS, CDR2 YYNGEE. V lost 0 bases, J lost 3 bases, and 6 bases lay in between. CDR3 sequence: CASSVGGANEKLFF. The CDR3 DNA sequence: TGTGCCAGCAGCGTAGGCGGGGCTAATGAAAAACTGTTTTTT.

Concerning this clone itself: Germline is not matched at one junction end, which may reflect a read error. The V and J genes are TRBV30 and TRBJ2-7; tentatively, D is TRBD1 (6 bases). The CDR3 spans 12 residues. Germline V lookup: CDR1 GTSNPN, CDR2 SVGIG (reference sequence). Here the CDR3 reads CAWSVGGADVTF. In nucleotides, the CDR3 is TGTGCCTGGAGTGTAGGGGGAGCGGACGTCACCTTC. The variable domain in full, completed from reference TRBV30 and TRBJ2-7, reads SQTIHQWPATLVQPVGSPLSLECTVEGTSNPNLYWYRQAAGRGLQLLFYSVGIGQISSEVPQNLSASRPQDRQFILSSKKLLLSDSGFYLCAWSVGGADVTFGPGTRLTVT.

The chain employs TRBV2 and TRBJ2-5; possibly TRBD2 for D (5 bases). Germline V gene sequence: CDR1 SNHLY, CDR2 FYNNEI. CDR3 length equals 14 residues. Trimming removed 7 bases at V and 5 bases at J, with 17 bases between. This CDR3 is CASNVRLIAETQYF. In nucleotides, the CDR3 is TGTGCCAGCAACGTAAGACTAATTGCGGAGACCCAGTACTTC.

The chain employs TRBV30 and TRBJ1-1, with 9 bases lining up with TRBD1. J gave up 7 bases and V 3 bases, and 6 bases lay outside the gene matches. The CDR3 extends over 13 amino acids. The germline CDR1 and CDR2 sequences are GTSNPN and SVGIG (reference sequence). The CDR3 reads CAWRGTGRSEAFF. As DNA, the CDR3 is TGTGCCTGGAGGGGGACAGGGAGAAGTGAAGCTTTCTTT.

V gene TRBV7-2 combines with J gene TRBJ2-7; TRBD1 matches 11 bases. Germline V CDR1 and CDR2: SGHTA, FQGNSA. With 5 bases clipped from V and 4 bases from J, the junction kept 7 bases outside the gene matches. This CDR3 contains 15 residues. In nucleotides, the CDR3 is TGTGCCAGCAGCGTCGGACAGGGGGCAGGGTACGAGCAGTACTTC. This translates into CASSVGQGAGYEQYF.

In DNA form, the CDR3 reads TGTGCCAGTAACAGGTTCTCGAACACTGAAGCTTTCTTT. It yields the protein CASNRFSNTEAFF. V gene TRBV6-5 combines with J gene TRBJ1-1, with D possibly matching TRBD1 (5 bases). The CDR3 is made up of 13 amino acids. Germline CDR1 and CDR2: MNHEY and SVGAGI. V lost 9 bases and J lost 1, with 12 bases in between.

In DNA form, the CDR3 reads TGTGCCAGCAGCACGGGGCGGGGCCAAGCGTACAATGAGCAGTTCTTC. This codes for CASSTGRGQAYNEQFF. The chain joins TRBV5-6 to TRBJ2-1; tentative D call: TRBD2 (6 bases). CDR3 length: 16 residues. The germline V gene has CDR1 SGHDT and CDR2 YYEEEE. The V end was cut by 4 bases, the J end by 4 bases, with 18 bases between. The full variable domain, with the rest looked up from reference TRBV5-6 and TRBJ2-1, is DAGVTQSPTHLIKTRGQQVTLRCSPKSGHDTVSWYQQALGQGPQFIFQYYEEEERQRGNFPDRFSGHQFPNYSSELNVNALLLGDSALYLCASSTGRGQAYNEQFFGPGTRLTVL.

This chain joins TRBV28 and TRBJ2-7; a possible D gene is TRBD1 (6 bases). The V and J ends lost 3 bases and 1 base respectively, with 10 bases between them. CDR1 is MDHEN, CDR2 SYDVKM, per germline. CDR3 length equals 14 residues. The CDR3 loop is CASSFHRVSYEQYF. The CDR3 nucleotides read TGTGCCAGCAGTTTCCACAGGGTTTCCTACGAGCAGTACTTC.

This chain uses TRBV15 with TRBJ2-7, with TRBD1 matching 11 bases. Germline CDR1 reads LNHNV; CDR2 reads YYDKDF (reference sequence). The CDR3 runs 14 residues. V shed 4 bases and J 3 bases; nucleotides not matched to a gene: 2. The CDR3 spells CATSTGTGGYEQYF. The CDR3 coding sequence is TGTGCCACCAGCACCGGGACAGGGGGCTACGAGCAGTACTTC.